Here is one TCR beta chain with its context. As yet, its antigen is unknown. Indicated time point: persistent/refractory GD, antithyroid drugs over 5 years with positive TRAb. Making the TCR library involved RNA that had been extracted from PBMCs. Through Arm-PCR of CDR3 regions and iRepertoire HTBI primers, TCR beta libraries were built. TCRdb re-derived calls from the multiplex PCR reads in MiXCR, one entry per CDR3 protein. Found here are 360,000 or so distinct CDR3 sequences, approximately 25% of them singletons; the top ten hold 28%. The CDR3 is made up of 16 amino acids. V gave up 7 bases and J gave up 5 bases, with 20 bases separating them. The germline V gene has CDR1 MNHEY and CDR2 SVGEGT. These data originate in a study of regulatory T cells in long-lasting Graves disease. Study context: Over 5 years of antithyroid drugs plus positive TSH receptor antibodies defined persistent Graves' disease.

Regarding the study as a whole: A reduction in accuracy may have resulted from the small sample size. Persistent disease samples used TRBV28, TRBJ1-2 and TRBJ2-5 preferentially. More public clonotypes were shared by persistent patients (about 3,000) than by new patients (approximately 990).

Sequenced material: peripheral blood mononuclear cells (PBMCs), taken when the disease was refractory, from a patient treated with antithyroid drugs. J is TRBJ2-2 and V is TRBV6-2 or TRBV6-3, with D hard to call. The source is a middle-aged woman with Graves disease. The CDR3 sequence is CASNHPVWKGTGELFF. For the CDR3, the DNA is TGTGCCAGCAACCATCCAGTGTGGAAAGGAACCGGGGAGCTGTTTTTT.